This TCR beta chain was captured in a study of vaccination effects on CD4 cells after COVID-19. Study-wide results and caveats: Marked clonal contraction of both clone types appeared late after vaccination. Only a few convalescent patients and no early post-infection timepoints featured in the study.

Germline loops: CDR1 MRHNA, CDR2 SNTAGT. Trimming stripped 3 bases from V and 4 bases from J, with 15 bases between. The CDR3 has 15 amino acids. Pools of viral peptides were used by the ViraFEST assay to expand antigen-specific CD4+ T cells ahead of sequencing. It was after approximately 11 days of culture that CD4+ T cells were isolated. Previously uninfected by SARS-CoV-2, the vaccine recipients also showed negative nucleocapsid antibodies. Researchers reported culturing 2.1 million or so PBMC in each well, adding 8 to 10 IU/ml IL-2 and around 9.1 ug/ml peptides. Half the medium was replaced with IL-2 medium on days 3 and 7. Measured with immunoSEQ multiplex PCR; TCRdb has only the in-frame clones, and not every one. The table lists 40,000 to 50,000 clones, roughly 70% of them singletons, with approximately 25% in the top ten. With regard to this clone: Its antigen is still unknown.

The sequence came from a human donor who received a COVID-19 vaccine. The chain links TRBV6-4 to TRBJ1-2, with D possibly matching TRBD1 (6 bases). The sample consisted of CD4+ T cells from PBMCs cultured with HCoV-OC43 spike peptides, taken before COVID-19 vaccination. The subset denotes: HCoV-OC43 spike overlapping peptide pool stimulation. The DNA for the CDR3 is TGTGCCAGCAGTGAAGAGTTGGGGGCTGGCTATGGCTACACCTTC. Translation gives CASSEELGAGYGYTF.